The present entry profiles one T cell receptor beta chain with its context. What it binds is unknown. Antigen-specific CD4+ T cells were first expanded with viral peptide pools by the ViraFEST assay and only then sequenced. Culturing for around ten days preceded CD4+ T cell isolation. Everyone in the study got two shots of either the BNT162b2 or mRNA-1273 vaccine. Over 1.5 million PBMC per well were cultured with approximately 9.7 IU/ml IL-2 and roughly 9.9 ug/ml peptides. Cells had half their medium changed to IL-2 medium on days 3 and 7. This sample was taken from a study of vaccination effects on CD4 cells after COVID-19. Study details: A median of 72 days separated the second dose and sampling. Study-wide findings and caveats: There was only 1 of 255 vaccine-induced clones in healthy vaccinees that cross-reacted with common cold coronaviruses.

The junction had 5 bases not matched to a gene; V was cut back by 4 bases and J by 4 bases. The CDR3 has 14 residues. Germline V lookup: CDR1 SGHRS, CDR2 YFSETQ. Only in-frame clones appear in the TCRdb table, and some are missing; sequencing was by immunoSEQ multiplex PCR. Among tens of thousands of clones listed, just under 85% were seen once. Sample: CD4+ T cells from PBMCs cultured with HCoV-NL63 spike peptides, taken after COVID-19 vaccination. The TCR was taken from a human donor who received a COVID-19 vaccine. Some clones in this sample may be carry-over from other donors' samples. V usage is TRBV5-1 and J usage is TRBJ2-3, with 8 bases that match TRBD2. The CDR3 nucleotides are TGCGCCAGCAGCGGGCCGGGGGGGTCAGATACGCAGTATTTT. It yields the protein CASSGPGGSDTQYF.